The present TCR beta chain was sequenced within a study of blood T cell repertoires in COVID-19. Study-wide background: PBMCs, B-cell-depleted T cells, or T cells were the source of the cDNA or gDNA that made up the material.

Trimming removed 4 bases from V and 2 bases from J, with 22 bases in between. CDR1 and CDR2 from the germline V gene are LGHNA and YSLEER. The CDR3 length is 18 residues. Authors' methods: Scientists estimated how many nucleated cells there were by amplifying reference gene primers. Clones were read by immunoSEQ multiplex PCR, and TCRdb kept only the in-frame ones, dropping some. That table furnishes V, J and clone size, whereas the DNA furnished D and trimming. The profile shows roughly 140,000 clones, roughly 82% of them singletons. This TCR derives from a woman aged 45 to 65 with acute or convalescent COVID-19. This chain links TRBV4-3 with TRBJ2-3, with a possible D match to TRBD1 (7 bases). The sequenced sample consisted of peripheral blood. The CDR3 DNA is TGCGCCAGCAGCCGAAAACTGGGGCAGGGGGAGGCCACAGATACGCAGTATTTT. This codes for CASSRKLGQGEATDTQYF.